This TCR beta chain comes out of a study of blood T cell repertoires in COVID-19. Turning to the study itself: PBMCs, B-cell-depleted T cells, or T cells were the source of the cDNA or gDNA that made up the material.

The table came from immunoSEQ multiplex PCR; TCRdb's copy has only in-frame clones and leaves some out. The sample gives 120,000 or so clones, roughly 84% of which show up once; around 4.2% is in the top ten. The CDR3 spans 19 residues. This clonotype was obtained from a man aged 55-75 years with acute or convalescent COVID-19. The sequenced sample was peripheral blood. J is TRBJ2-7 and V is TRBV12-2; TRBD2, the table's D call, was not compared with the DNA. TRBV12-2 is a documented pseudogene. The CDR3 coding sequence is TGTGCAAGTCGCTTCAATCCGGGACTAGTATCACCCCGCCACTACGAGCAGTACTTC. It codes for CASRFNPGLVSPRHYEQYF.